This record looks at one TCR beta chain sequence and its context. The antigen it recognizes is unknown. One base away there is no much larger clone; base qualities are not given. Using the deep immunoSEQ assay, multiplex PCR amplified TCR CDR3 regions from genomic DNA. Genomic DNA extracted from each cell subset was distributed evenly over all wells of several immunoSEQ 96-well plates, and each plate served as one replicate. For unsorted PBMC, around 300 ng genomic DNA, equal to tens of thousands of T cell genomes, was loaded into each replicate PCR. Unsorted PBMC genomic DNA was sequenced across ten immunoSEQ deep assay plates. The purified libraries were quantified using a Qubit 3.0 fluorometer, sized with a Bioanalyzer 2100, and then quantified again using the KAPA Library Quantification kit. A separate single-read 150-cycle Illumina NextSeq 550 flow cell was used to sequence each immunoSEQ 96-well plate. In the paper's pipeline: Because only junctional sequences without quality scores were contained in the immunoSEQ output, filtering matching that applied to full-length reads could not be performed. Sequences were annotated with PyIR, a Python wrapper for IgBLAST v1.9, and V/J genes and CDR3 were assigned using IMGT germline references. Reads were removed for weak V/J assignments (E-value above 1e-6), missing CDR3, stop codons, out-of-frame junctions, or ambiguous translated residues. V3J clonotypes were defined by identical inferred V gene, J gene, and CDR3 amino acid sequence. Percentage overlap between repertoires was calculated by dividing the number of shared unique clonotypes by the size of the smaller repertoire. Richness of each repertoire was evaluated using RTK rarefaction, the Chao1 estimator, and Recon v2.1 estimates of unobserved clonotypes. Here the immuneACCESS table is served through TCRdb, limited to in-frame sequences with V and J called. Missing clones are a known gap in these copies; in checked studies unresolved V genes cover under half, and the rest lacks a known reason. Clone size and the V and J calls come from that table; the DNA yielded D and trimming. The sample has about 510,000 clones on record, approximately 85% of them singletons. The top ten constitute under 15% of the sample.

V is cut back by 4 bases and J by 4 bases, with 10 bases in the junction unmatched. Per the germline V gene, SGDLS is the CDR1 and YYNGEE is the CDR2. The CDR3 holds 16 amino acids from the cysteine to the phenylalanine. Only the CDR3 DNA is retained, 48 bases long and in frame from the first base. This entry belongs to a study of shared clonotypes between healthy human individuals (dated by TCRdb to about 2020). Regarding the research as a whole: Two women and a few men aged 18 to 49 years were included in the cohort. The study deeply sequenced blood TCR repertoires of several healthy adults to estimate repertoire size and the extent of clonotype sharing between individuals. Different laboratories and diverse techniques were used to prepare libraries and sequence TCR repertoires, to increase sequencing depth and limit assay-specific biases. Per donor, leukapheresis produced somewhere between about 0.9 and 9.5 billion PBMCs. Study-wide conclusions, independent of this receptor: Because the study included a small number of donors, the genetic and exposure-history diversity represented was limited. Pairwise subsampling indicated that sequencing depth was expected to affect the degree of clonotype sharing among donors. Sampling was restricted to blood, and TCR repertoires in tissue are likely to differ from TCR repertoires in blood.

The donors were healthy, HIV-negative adults with no recently reported acute infections or vaccinations. Only Caucasian adults living in Nashville, Tennessee, USA were represented among the donors. For unsorted samples, tens of millions of PBMCs were counted, and genomic DNA was extracted using the QIAamp DNA Blood Mini kit. Blood was collected by leukapheresis, and PBMCs were isolated by Ficoll-Histopaque density gradient centrifugation and then cryopreserved in liquid nitrogen vapor phase. The V and J segments used are TRBV9 and TRBJ2-5, and 10 junction bases match TRBD2. The clonotype originates from a woman aged 40 to 50 in good health. Some clones in this sample may be carry-over from other donors' samples. Sequencing used PBMCs. The DNA sequence is as follows: TGTGCCAGCAGCTCCCAGCCTAGCGGGAGCGGAGAGACCCAGTACTTC. It translates to CASSSQPSGSGETQYF.